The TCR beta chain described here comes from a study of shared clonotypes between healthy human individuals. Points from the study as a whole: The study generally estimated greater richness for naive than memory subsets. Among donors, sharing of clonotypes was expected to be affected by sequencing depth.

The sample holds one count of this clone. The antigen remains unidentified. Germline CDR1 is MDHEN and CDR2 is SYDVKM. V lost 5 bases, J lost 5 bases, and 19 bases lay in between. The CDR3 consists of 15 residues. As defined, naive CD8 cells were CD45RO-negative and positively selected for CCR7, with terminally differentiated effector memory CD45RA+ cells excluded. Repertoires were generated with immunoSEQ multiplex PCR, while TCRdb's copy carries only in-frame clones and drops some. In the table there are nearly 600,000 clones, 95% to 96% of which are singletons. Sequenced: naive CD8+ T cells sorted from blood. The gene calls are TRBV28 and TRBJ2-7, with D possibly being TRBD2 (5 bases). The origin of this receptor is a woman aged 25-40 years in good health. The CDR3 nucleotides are TGTGCCAGCAGTCTCCTATTGAGGGTTGGCAACGAGCAGTACTTC. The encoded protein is CASSLLLRVGNEQYF.